The T cell receptor (beta chain) described here comes from a study of shared clonotypes between healthy human individuals. Study-wide points: Clonotypes that were shared across four donors made up 4% to 6% of naive CD4 clonotypes. Unshared clonotypes carried lower generation probabilities than those common to all four donors. A generally larger estimated richness was seen in naive subsets than in memory subsets.

As concerns this clone: Its matching antigen is unknown.

In the original processing: As immunoSEQ supplied junction-only sequences (without quality scores), filtering differed. Assay: immunoSEQ multiplex PCR; the TCRdb copy retains only in-frame clones and omits some. That table is the source of V, J and clone size, and D and trimming were worked out from the DNA. This table has about 1 million clones, roughly 80% appearing once. V shed 4 bases and J 5 bases; nucleotides not matched to a gene: 10. The length of the CDR3 is 15 residues. CDR1 and CDR2 (germline): SGHDT, YYEEEE. Sequenced input: memory CD4+ T cells sorted from blood. Regarding subset: CD45RA-negative fraction. The V gene is TRBV5-6, the J gene TRBJ1-2, with 8 bases identical to TRBD1. This clonotype was obtained from a man younger than 30 in good health. DNA of the CDR3: TGTGCCAGCAGCCCCGGGAGACAGGGGATTTATGGCTACACCTTC. It yields the protein CASSPGRQGIYGYTF.